This T cell receptor beta chain was identified in a study of early T cells in non-severe SARS-CoV-2 infection. MiXCR, applied by TCRdb to the 5' RACE reads, yields one record per CDR3 protein. There are 50,000 or so distinct CDR3 sequences in the sample; approximately 5.6% occur only once, and roughly 4.5% lies in the top ten. This clonotype was counted many times. This CDR3 is 11 amino acids long. The V gene lost 4 bases and the J gene lost 7 bases, with 4 bases spanning the gap. This sequence originates from an adult who was a healthcare worker with PCR-confirmed SARS-CoV-2 infection or an uninfected control (not recorded which). The chain has TRBV12-3 or TRBV12-4 and TRBJ2-2, with no clear D. Sequencing was performed on whole blood. CDR3 sequence: CASSSRGELFF. CDR3 in DNA: TGTGCCAGCAGTTCCCGCGGGGAGCTGTTTTTT.